This TCR beta chain was recovered during a study of T cell changes during pregnancy in multiple sclerosis. Data came from immunoSEQ multiplex PCR; TCRdb stores just in-frame clones and leaves some out. Among tens of thousands of clones listed, over 85% were seen once. The CDR3 consists of 15 residues. Looked up from germline, CDR1 is MNHEY and CDR2 is SMNVEV (reference sequence). V shed 10 bases and J 0 bases; nucleotides not matched to a gene: 6. V is TRBV27 and J is TRBJ1-6, with 7 positions matching TRBD1. Specimen: peripheral blood, collected in the second trimester of pregnancy. This clonotype was obtained from a female donor with multiple sclerosis, enrolled in a pregnancy study. DNA of the CDR3: TGTGCCACCAAGAGGGACAGCTCCTATAATTCACCCCTCCACTTT. Translated: CATKRDSSYNSPLHF.